These 25 T cell receptor beta chains came from one sample sequenced in a study of T cell responses to AZD1222 COVID-19 vaccine (dated by TCRdb to the early 2020s). Libraries were built with the immunoSEQ multiplex PCR assay. TCRdb took over this immuneACCESS table, retaining in-frame rearrangements with V and J assigned. Such tables are incomplete; in checked studies, under half of the missing clones stem from an unresolved V gene, and the remainder is unexplained. For this sample the table gives roughly 180,000 clones, of which approximately 94% were detected only once. In total, the top ten clones hold 7.5% to 10% of the sample. The intended sense of this specimen's time point label: baseline before first vaccination. The sequences come from peripheral blood, collected on day 0 of AZD1222 vaccination. Receptor source: an adult in good health.

This sequence joins TRBV12-5 and TRBJ2-1; perhaps TRBD2 as D (6 bases). Trimming left V 1 base short and J 3 bases short, with 16 bases between. The V gene's germline CDR1 is LGHNT and CDR2 FRNRAP. This CDR3 region has 17 residues. The CDR3 here is CASGLGGTRENYNEQFF. Written as DNA, the CDR3 is TGTGCTAGTGGTTTGGGGGGAACTCGGGAGAACTACAATGAGCAGTTCTTC.

The gene calls are TRBV28 and TRBJ1-1, with TRBD1 matching 9 bases. This CDR3 spans 15 amino acids. Trimming at V came to 2 bases and at J to 0 bases, leaving 1 base not matched to a gene. Germline V gives CDR1 MDHEN, CDR2 SYDVKM. DNA for the CDR3: TGTGCCAGCAGTTTAGGGGACAGGGTGAACACTGAAGCTTTCTTT. Encoded protein: CASSLGDRVNTEAFF.

This chain links TRBV7-9 with TRBJ1-5, with TRBD1 identical over 7 bases. Looked up from germline, CDR1 is SEHNR and CDR2 is FQNEAQ (reference sequence). Trimming took 1 base from V and 2 from J; bases not matched to a gene: 11. The CDR3 is 18 amino acids. CDR3 sequence: CASSLEGRGRTGNQPQHF. DNA of the CDR3: TGTGCCAGCAGCTTAGAGGGCAGGGGGAGGACGGGCAATCAGCCCCAGCATTTT. The complete variable domain, with remaining parts taken from reference TRBV7-9 and TRBJ1-5, reads DTGVSQNPRHKITKRGQNVTFRCDPISEHNRLYWYRQTLGQGPEFLTYFQNEAQLEKSRLLSDRFSAERPKGSFSTLEIQRTEQGDSAMYLCASSLEGRGRTGNQPQHFGDGTRLSIL.

The chain carries TRBV11-2 and TRBJ2-1; 8 bases are shared with TRBD2. This CDR3 is 16 amino acids long. Unmatched junction bases numbered 13, after V lost 1 base and J lost 11 bases. Germline values: CDR1 SGHAT, CDR2 FQNNGV. The CDR3 loop is CASSLGGGGRSRQQFF. For the CDR3, the DNA is TGTGCCAGCAGCTTAGGGGGCGGCGGGAGGTCCCGTCAGCAGTTCTTC.

The rearrangement uses TRBV5-1 and TRBJ2-6; 9 bases align to TRBD1. Per germline, CDR1 SGHRS and CDR2 YFSETQ. The CDR3 is made up of 17 amino acids. V lost 2 bases, J lost 0 bases, and 3 bases stayed unmatched. The CDR3 DNA reads TGCGCCAGCAGCTTTGAGGGACAGGGCTCTGGGGCCAACGTCCTGACTTTC. Residues: CASSFEGQGSGANVLTF.

The CDR3 loop is CASWTAGNTIYF. Written as DNA, the CDR3 is TGTGCCAGTTGGACAGCTGGAAACACCATATATTTT. V and J are TRBV19 and TRBJ1-3, with D perhaps matching TRBD1 (6 bases). V lost 8 bases and J lost 2, with 7 bases in between. The CDR3 consists of 12 residues. The germline V gene has CDR1 LNHDA and CDR2 SQIVND (reference sequence).

The rearrangement joins TRBV10-1 to TRBJ2-5, with 7 bases lining up with TRBD2. V was clipped by 4 bases and J by 4 bases; unmatched bases: 6. The CDR3 covers 14 residues. The germline V gene has CDR1 WNHNN and CDR2 SYGVQD (reference sequence). The CDR3 DNA is TGCGCCAGCAGTGGGGCCGGGACTACAGAGACCCAGTACTTC. It translates to CASSGAGTTETQYF.

V usage is TRBV7-2 and J usage is TRBJ1-1, with D unclear. Trimming left V 6 bases short and J 2 bases short, with 10 bases between. Germline loops: CDR1 SGHTA, CDR2 FQGNSA. The CDR3 totals 13 residues. CDR3 in amino acids: CASSPDINTEAFF. Here the CDR3 DNA reads TGTGCCAGCAGTCCCGACATTAACACTGAAGCTTTCTTT.

The J gene is TRBJ1-3, the V gene TRBV7-8, with 8 bases fitting TRBD1. The germline V gene has CDR1 SGHVS and CDR2 FQNEAQ. Trimming cost V 0 bases and J 2 bases; bases outside gene matches: 6. The CDR3 is 17 amino acids. CDR3: CASSLAAGRGPGNTIYF. In DNA form, the CDR3 reads TGTGCCAGCAGCTTAGCGGCGGGCAGGGGGCCTGGAAACACCATATATTTT. Full variable domain (missing parts from reference TRBV7-8 and TRBJ1-3): GAGVSQSPRYKVAKRGQDVALRCDPISGHVSLFWYQQALGQGPEFLTYFQNEAQLDKSGLPSDRFFAERPEGSVSTLKIQRTQQEDSAVYLCASSLAAGRGPGNTIYFGEGSWLTVV.

The rearrangement uses TRBV7-3 and TRBJ1-1; possibly TRBD1 for D (5 bases). Trimming removed 1 base at V and 10 bases at J, with 13 bases between. CDR1 and CDR2 from the germline V gene are SGHTA and FQGTGA. This CDR3 has 13 residues. In DNA, the CDR3 is TGTGCCAGCAGCTTAAGGGAAGGAGGGACAGCTTTCTTT. Encoded protein: CASSLREGGTAFF.

The V and J genes are TRBV5-6 and TRBJ2-7; weak D call: TRBD2 (5 bases). The CDR3 runs to 16 residues. Germline V gene sequence: CDR1 SGHDT, CDR2 YYEEEE. The ends were cut back, 0 bases at V and 0 bases at J, with 13 bases in the middle. The CDR3 spells CASSLEFGGRSYEQYF. The CDR3 nucleotides read TGTGCCAGCAGCTTGGAGTTTGGCGGGCGCTCCTACGAGCAGTACTTC.

The chain recombines TRBV5-4 with TRBJ2-7; possibly TRBD2 for D (6 bases). Deletions cut 4 bases from V and 1 base from J, with 12 bases between. The germline V gene encodes CDR1 SGHNT and CDR2 YYREEE (reference sequence). This CDR3 region has 14 residues. The CDR3 DNA reads TGTGCCAGCAGCCGGGGACTGGGTTCCTACGAGCAGTACTTC. This gives the protein CASSRGLGSYEQYF.

The genes are TRBV27 and TRBJ2-7, with TRBD2 matching 7 bases. Trimming cost V 6 bases and J 6 bases; bases outside gene matches: 11. CDR3 length: 14 amino acids. CDR1 and CDR2 (germline): MNHEY, SMNVEV (reference sequence). The chain's CDR3 is CASSGGSLRSEQYF. DNA for the CDR3: TGTGCCAGCAGCGGGGGGTCCCTCAGAAGCGAGCAGTACTTC.

V and J are TRBV6-5 and TRBJ1-4; possible D gene TRBD1, 5 bases. The V end was cut by 8 bases, the J end by 1 base, with 5 bases between. The germline CDR1 and CDR2 sequences are MNHEY and SVGAGI. This CDR3 has 12 residues. The CDR3 nucleotides read TGTGCCAGCCAGGGAACTAATGAAAAACTGTTTTTT. Translating it yields CASQGTNEKLFF.

CDR3 coding DNA: TGTGCCAGTAGTATAGTTACCAGGGTCGGGGAGCCCCAGCATTTT. Protein product: CASSIVTRVGEPQHF. The chain uses TRBV19 and TRBJ1-5; the D gene is possibly TRBD1 (5 bases). The CDR3 consists of 15 residues. Trimming pared 1 base from V and 8 bases from J, leaving 15 bases between. Germline CDR1 and CDR2: LNHDA and SQIVND (reference sequence).

This rearrangement joins TRBV29-1 to TRBJ2-2; weak D call: TRBD2 (6 bases). V was pared by 1 base and J by 10 bases, with 7 bases between. The V gene's germline CDR1 is SQVTM and CDR2 ANQGSEA. The CDR3 loop spans 11 amino acids. This chain's CDR3 is CSVEAGEELFF. CDR3 DNA sequence: TGCAGCGTTGAAGCGGGGGAGGAGCTGTTTTTT.

This chain joins TRBV6-6 and TRBJ1-5; D possibly corresponds to TRBD1 (5 bases). V shed 0 bases and J shed 4 bases, with 7 bases lying between them. CDR1 is MNHNY and CDR2 is SVGAGI in the germline V gene (reference sequence). The CDR3 extends over 14 amino acids. This CDR3 reads CASSYSTANQPQHF. CDR3 nucleotide sequence: TGTGCCAGCAGTTACTCGACAGCAAATCAGCCCCAGCATTTT.

The chain recombines TRBV4-3 with TRBJ2-5; the match to TRBD2 covers 7 bases. The ends lost 1 base at V and 5 bases at J; junction bases unmatched: 16. Germline V gene data show CDR1 as LGHNA and CDR2 as YSLEER. This CDR3 has 18 residues. The CDR3 spells CASSQGFGLADNEETQYF. In DNA form, the CDR3 reads TGCGCCAGCAGCCAAGGTTTCGGGCTAGCGGATAATGAGGAGACCCAGTACTTC.

J is TRBJ2-2 and V is TRBV5-4, with 10 bases lining up with TRBD2. Germline V gene lookup returns CDR1 SGHNT and CDR2 YYREEE (reference sequence). This CDR3 contains 16 residues. The ends lost 2 bases at V and 6 bases at J; junction bases unmatched: 7. This CDR3 is CASSFLAGEISGELFF. CDR3 nucleotides: TGTGCCAGCAGCTTCCTAGCGGGAGAGATTTCCGGGGAGCTGTTTTTT.

The V call is TRBV19, the J call TRBJ1-6; TRBD1 agrees at 9 bases. This CDR3 region has 15 residues. With V trimmed by 1 base and J by 10 bases, 5 bases remained unmatched. In germline, CDR1 is LNHDA, CDR2 SQIVND (reference sequence). The CDR3 loop is CASSIAGTGTSPLHF. The CDR3 DNA reads as TGTGCCAGTAGTATAGCAGGGACAGGGACCTCACCCCTCCACTTT.

The chain carries TRBV7-8 and TRBJ2-3, with TRBD2 identical over 10 bases. The CDR3 is made up of 17 amino acids. Germline trimming cut 2 bases from V and 4 bases from J; bases unmatched to any gene: 9. Germline V gives CDR1 SGHVS, CDR2 FQNEAQ. CDR3 residues: CASSLSASGSGADTQYF. The CDR3 region has the DNA TGTGCCAGCAGCTTATCGGCTAGCGGGAGTGGCGCAGATACGCAGTATTTT.

The table lists this clone with a few counts. The chain carries TRBV16 and TRBJ1-5; D may be TRBD1 (5 bases). The V gene's germline CDR1 is KGHSY and CDR2 FQNENV. The CDR3 has 23 residues. The ends were cut back, 2 bases at V and 6 bases at J, with 38 bases in the middle. CDR3 in amino acids: CASSQTGPLLGPQGREIGQPQHF. The CDR3 DNA reads TGTGCCAGCAGCCAAACAGGCCCCCTCTTGGGGCCCCAGGGCAGGGAAATTGGTCAGCCCCAGCATTTT. The complete variable domain, with remaining parts taken from reference TRBV16 and TRBJ1-5, reads GEEVAQTPKHLVRGEGQKAKLYCAPIKGHSYVFWYQQVLKNEFKFLISFQNENVFDETGMPKERFSAKCLPNSPCSLEIQATKLEDSAVYFCASSQTGPLLGPQGREIGQPQHFGDGTRLSIL.

This chain joins TRBV5-5 and TRBJ1-6, with TRBD1 matching over 7 bases. Trimming removed 1 base from V and 4 bases from J; junction bases left unmatched: 5. This CDR3 region has 16 residues. From germline, CDR1 is SGHKS and CDR2 YYEKEE (reference sequence). The CDR3 protein is CASSLSGTVYNSPLHF. DNA of the CDR3: TGTGCCAGCAGCTTGAGTGGGACAGTTTATAATTCACCCCTCCACTTT.

The V gene is TRBV28, the J gene TRBJ1-1, with TRBD1 matching 7 bases. The V gene's germline CDR1 is MDHEN and CDR2 SYDVKM. The CDR3 runs to 14 residues. V lost 5 bases, J lost 6 bases, and 9 bases stayed unmatched. CDR3 nucleotide sequence: TGTGCCAGCAGTGGGGGGGACAGCCTCTCTGAAGCTTTCTTT. As protein: CASSGGDSLSEAFF.

The chain employs TRBV6-5 and TRBJ1-1; perhaps TRBD1 as D (6 bases). Trimming removed 6 bases from V and 3 bases from J, with 11 bases in between. Germline V gene lookup returns CDR1 MNHEY and CDR2 SVGAGI. CDR3 length: 13 amino acids. CDR3 sequence (DNA): TGTGCCAGCAGGGGGAAGGGGGACACTGAAGCTTTCTTT. It codes for CASRGKGDTEAFF.